A selection of T cell receptor beta chains follows, all from one sample in a study of tumor and adjacent non-tumor tissue in lung cancer. TCRdb reanalysed the multiplex PCR reads using MiXCR and keeps one entry per CDR3 protein. The sample lists about 93,000 distinct CDR3 sequences; roughly 70% were seen once. Sequences were obtained from lung tumor tissue. The receptor source for this set is a man aged 60 to 69 with non-small cell lung cancer. CDR3s include the opening cysteine and the closing phenylalanine or tryptophan. D genes are given only for firm matches. Part of the rows lack a size; the others show once, few, many or a class for expanded clones.

-	-	TRBV12-3/TRBV12-4	TRBJ2-5	CASSFGLVGGLETQNF	TGTGCCAGCAGTTTCGGGCTAGTGGGGGGCCTGGAGACCCAGAACTTC
TRBD1	-	TRBV5-1	TRBJ2-2	CASSLEVRGTGELLF	TGCGCCAGCAGCTTGGAAGTTCGGGGCACAGGGGAGCTGTTGTTT
TRBD1	-	TRBV6-2/TRBV6-3	TRBJ1-5	CASSHSKLRTGAPNQPQHF	TGTGCCAGTAGTCATTCTAAACTCCGGACAGGTGCTCCCAATCAGCCCCAGCATTTT
-	many	TRBV12-3/TRBV12-4	TRBJ1-2	CASSFGGHGYTF	TGTGCCAGCAGTTTTGGTGGACATGGCTACACCTTC
-	-	TRBV5-1	TRBJ1-1	CASSTQAATRLNTEAFF	TGCGCCAGCAGCACCCAGGCAGCCACCCGCCTGAACACTGAAGCTTTCTTT
-	many	TRBV4-1	TRBJ1-1	CASSQDRNSEAFF	TGCGCCAGCAGCCAAGATAGGAATTCTGAAGCTTTCTTT
-	many	TRBV6-1	TRBJ2-5	CASSARVETQYF	TGTGCCAGCAGTGCCAGGGTTGAGACCCAGTACTTC
-	-	TRBV29-1	TRBJ2-2	CNVPRDEGWMGDGELFF	TGCAACGTACCAAGGGATGAGGGGTGGATGGGGGACGGGGAGCTATTTTTT
TRBD1	once	TRBV5-4	TRBJ1-2	CPSSSKGQDYGYTF	TGTCCCAGCAGCTCAAAAGGACAGGACTATGGCTACACCTTC
TRBD2	-	TRBV11-3	TRBJ2-1	CARSHGISGSNEQFF	TGTGCCAGGAGCCACGGGATTAGCGGGAGCAATGAGCAGTTCTTC
-	-	TRBV6-6	TRBJ2-5	CVSSYGTGLGEAQYF	TGTGTCAGCAGTTACGGAACAGGACTCGGGGAGGCCCAGTACTTC
-	medium-sized	TRBV11-2	TRBJ2-5	CASSRSAETQYF	TGTGCCAGCAGCCGATCCGCAGAGACCCAGTACTTC
TRBD2	many	TRBV7-8	TRBJ2-1	CASSLWTSGANEQFF	TGTGCCAGCAGCCTATGGACTAGCGGGGCCAATGAGCAGTTCTTC
TRBD1	-	TRBV12-3/TRBV12-4	TRBJ1-1	CASSPPGQPTEALF	TGTGCCAGCAGCCCGCCGGGACAGCCCACTGAAGCTTTATTT
-	-	TRBV6-5	TRBJ1-3	CVSSYSILTGNTICF	TGTGTCAGCAGTTACTCGATTTTGACTGGAAACACCATATGTTTT
-	-	TRBV6-5	TRBJ1-4	CASSYSGPATNEKLFF	TGTGCCAGCAGTTACTCGGGGCCTGCAACTAATGAAAAACTGTTTTTT
-	once	TRBV6-1	TRBJ1-1	CTSNDEAQSTEAFF	TGTACCAGCAATGATGAGGCTCAATCCACTGAAGCTTTCTTT
-	-	TRBV29-1	TRBJ2-3	CSGCDIVTDTHYF	TGCAGCGGTTGTGACATAGTCACAGATACGCACTATTTC
-	-	TRBV20-1	TRBJ2-7	CSAALDYDEQYF	TGCAGTGCTGCTCTGGACTACGACGAGCAGTACTTC
-	-	TRBV7-8	TRBJ2-1	CASSLAQDYNEQFF	TGTGCCAGCAGCTTAGCGCAGGACTACAATGAGCAGTTCTTC
-	-	TRBV4-1	TRBJ2-2	CASSTVGQGTTGELFF	-
-	-	TRBV12-3/TRBV12-4	TRBJ2-1	CASSPLRVEQFF	TGTGCCAGCAGCCCTTTGAGGGTTGAGCAGTTCTTC
-	-	TRBV29-1	TRBJ2-1	CSIEGTFLSYNEQFF	TGCAGCATTGAAGGGACTTTCCTCTCCTATAATGAGCAGTTCTTT
TRBD1	medium-sized	TRBV4-2	TRBJ2-7	CASSQGGQGGSYEQYF	TGTGCCAGCAGCCAAGGGGGACAGGGTGGCTCCTACGAGCAGTACTTC
TRBD2	once	TRBV4-3	TRBJ2-7	CTSSLGTSETYEQYF	TGCACCAGCAGCCTAGGGACTAGCGAAACCTACGAGCAGTACTTC
-	-	TRBV29-1	TRBJ2-1	CSVQVGGEQLF	TGCAGCGTCCAGGTGGGAGGAGAGCAGCTCTTC
-	-	TRBV11-2	TRBJ2-1	CAISLAQGMDQFF	TGTGCCATCAGCTTAGCTCAGGGAATGGATCAGTTCTTC
-	-	TRBV11-3	TRBJ2-2	CASSLDLGLGDTGELFF	TGTGCCAGCAGCTTAGATCTCGGGCTAGGCGACACCGGGGAGCTGTTTTTT
-	-	TRBV4-3	TRBJ1-3	CASSQDKSIGGNIIYF	TGCGCCAGCAGTCAAGATAAGTCCATTGGTGGAAATATCATATATTTT
TRBD1	-	TRBV11-2	TRBJ1-1	CVRSLDRMNTEAFF	TGTGTCAGGAGCTTGGACAGGATGAACACTGAAGCCTTCTTT
-	-	TRBV11-2	TRBJ2-1	CASSTGTSNEQFF	TGTGCCAGTAGCACGGGGACATCGAATGAGCAGTTCTTC
-	many	TRBV20-1	TRBJ1-1	CSARDVNRVAEAFF	TGCAGTGCTAGAGACGTTAACAGGGTAGCTGAAGCTTTCTTT
-	many	TRBV12-3/TRBV12-4	TRBJ1-5	CASSRQSNSNQPQHF	TGTGCCAGCAGTCGACAGAGTAATAGCAATCAGCCCCAGCATTTT
-	few	TRBV20-1	TRBJ1-4	CSARDGGGEKLFF	TGCAGTGCTCGAGACGGAGGGGGTGAAAAACTGTTTTTT
-	-	TRBV6-2/TRBV6-3	TRBJ2-5	CESSFGQTQYF	TGTGAGAGCAGTTTCGGACAGACACAGTACTTC
-	few	TRBV12-3/TRBV12-4	TRBJ1-4	CASTISRGNGEKLFF	TGTGCCAGTACCATTTCCCGGGGTAACGGCGAAAAACTGTTTTTT
TRBD2	-	TRBV20-1	TRBJ2-3	CSASAGVSDTQYF	TGCAGTGCTAGTGCGGGAGTCTCAGATACGCAGTATTTT
TRBD2	-	TRBV6-5	TRBJ2-1	CASRPLAGARVEQFF	TGTGCCAGCAGACCCCTAGCGGGAGCCAGGGTTGAGCAGTTCTTC
TRBD1	-	TRBV20-1	TRBJ1-5	CSASTQGAGSHPQHF	TGCAGTGCTAGTACTCAGGGGGCTGGGAGCCACCCCCAGCATTTT
-	once	TRBV29-1	TRBJ1-1	CSVHLPTTEAFF	TGCAGCGTTCATCTCCCGACTACTGAAGCCTTCTTT